The 23 T cell receptor beta chains presented below share a single source sample, sequenced in a study of control samples from healthy donors and cancer patients. Sequenced by immunoSEQ multiplex PCR; TCRdb stores in-frame clones only, minus some. The sample gives some 130,000 clones, 80% to 95% of which show up once; about 5.5% is in the top ten. The specimen was blood. Source of these receptors: a man between 18 and 35 years old in good health.

This clone has more than one count but fewer than ten. This sequence joins TRBV6-6 and TRBJ2-1; 11 nucleotides line up with TRBD1. V dropped 3 bases and J dropped 8; count of bases not matched to a gene: 6. CDR3 length: 15 amino acids. The germline gives CDR1 MNHNY, CDR2 SVGAGI (reference sequence). The CDR3 is CASSYKDRGLYEQFF. Written as DNA, the CDR3 is TGTGCCAGCAGTTATAAGGACAGGGGGCTTTATGAGCAGTTCTTC.

This chain links TRBV2 with TRBJ1-3; D call uncertain. The CDR3 loop spans 13 amino acids. Germline loops: CDR1 SNHLY, CDR2 FYNNEI. The ends were cut back, 3 bases at V and 2 bases at J, with 5 bases in the middle. The CDR3 here is CASSDFPGNTIYF. In DNA, the CDR3 is TGTGCCAGCAGTGATTTTCCTGGAAACACCATATATTTT.

This clone has a single count. This chain connects TRBV19 to TRBJ1-1; 7 bases agree with TRBD1. The V gene end was trimmed by 2 bases and the J gene end by 6 bases; junction bases not matched to a gene: 9. This CDR3 has 15 amino acids. The V gene's germline CDR1 is LNHDA and CDR2 SQIVND (reference sequence). The CDR3 region has the DNA TGTGCCAGTAGTATAAGTCGGGCAGGGGGACCTGAAGCTTTCTTT. It yields the protein CASSISRAGGPEAFF.

This rearrangement joins TRBV24-1 to TRBJ2-2; TRBD1 aligns across 8 bases. J lost 1 base, V lost 3 bases, and 3 bases had no gene match. The length of the CDR3 is 16 residues. From germline, CDR1 is KGHDR and CDR2 SFDVKD. The CDR3 sequence: CATSDPGTGNTGELFF. CDR3 nucleotides: TGTGCCACCAGTGATCCCGGGACAGGGAACACCGGGGAGCTGTTTTTT.

The gene calls are TRBV3-1 (or the pseudogene TRBV3-2) and TRBJ2-2; D ambiguous. With 4 bases removed from V and 1 base from J, the gap between germline ends came to 13 bases. Looked up from germline, CDR1 is LGHDT and CDR2 is YNNKEL (reference sequence). This CDR3 is 16 amino acids long. The CDR3 DNA reads as TGTGCCAGCAGCCTCCTCAGGCCCCAGAACACCGGGGAGCTGTTTTTT. Protein product: CASSLLRPQNTGELFF.

V gene TRBV2 combines with J gene TRBJ1-6, with D perhaps TRBD1 (5 bases). V lost 4 bases to trimming and J lost 8 bases, with 18 bases between them. Germline CDR1 and CDR2: SNHLY and FYNNEI. There are 16 residues in the CDR3. The CDR3 region has the DNA TGTGCCAGCAGTGGCCGGGGCGGCCGGGGGGATTCACCCCTCCACTTT. It translates to CASSGRGGRGDSPLHF.

The V gene is TRBV7-9, the J gene TRBJ2-7; D is uncertain. The V gene's germline CDR1 is SEHNR and CDR2 FQNEAQ (reference sequence). V lost 5 bases and J 1 base, leaving 6 bases between the germline ends. This CDR3 is 12 amino acids long. In nucleotides, the CDR3 is TGTGCCAGCAGCCCGTCATCCTACGAGCAGTACTTC. Translation: CASSPSSYEQYF. Together with reference TRBV7-9 and TRBJ2-7, the CDR3 gives the full variable domain: DTGVSQNPRHKITKRGQNVTFRCDPISEHNRLYWYRQTLGQGPEFLTYFQNEAQLEKSRLLSDRFSAERPKGSFSTLEIQRTEQGDSAMYLCASSPSSYEQYFGPGTRLTVT.

The chain employs TRBV5-4 and TRBJ2-7; 10 bases line up with TRBD2. V trimming: 2 bases; J trimming: 6 bases; junction bases outside the gene matches: 2. Looked up from germline, CDR1 is SGHNT and CDR2 is YYREEE (reference sequence). The CDR3 is made up of 13 amino acids. This CDR3 is CASSLGTSVEQYF. In DNA form, the CDR3 reads TGTGCCAGCAGCTTAGGGACTAGCGTCGAGCAGTACTTC.

This clone occurred once. The V and J genes are TRBV2 and TRBJ1-1, with TRBD1 matching over 7 bases. Germline trimming cut 5 bases from V and 1 base from J; bases unmatched to any gene: 1. Germline V lookup: CDR1 SNHLY, CDR2 FYNNEI. This CDR3 is 13 amino acids long. CDR3 in amino acids: CASSYRGNTEAFF. The CDR3 nucleotides are TGTGCCAGCAGTTACAGGGGGAACACTGAAGCTTTCTTT.

The chain is built from TRBV14 and TRBJ2-6, with TRBD1 matching over 9 bases. With 5 bases clipped from V and 2 bases from J, the junction kept 13 bases outside the gene matches. The CDR3 contains 19 residues. Per germline, CDR1 SGHDN and CDR2 FVKESK. For the CDR3, the DNA is TGTGCCAGCAGCTCCATGGGACAGGGATCTTATACTGGGGCCAACGTCCTGACTTTC. Protein product: CASSSMGQGSYTGANVLTF.

The rearrangement uses TRBV11-3 and TRBJ2-3; 7 bases map to TRBD2. V lost 10 bases to trimming and J lost 3 bases; unmatched junction nucleotides: 7. CDR1 is SGHNT and CDR2 is YENEEA in the germline V gene. The CDR3 sequence is 13 residues long. CDR3 loop: CANPDGGTDTQYF. The CDR3 DNA follows: TGTGCCAACCCCGACGGGGGGACAGATACGCAGTATTTT.

The chain employs TRBV12-3 or TRBV12-4 and TRBJ1-1; D remains ambiguous. There are 11 residues in the CDR3. V gave up 2 bases and J gave up 7 bases, with 5 bases separating them. CDR3 amino acids: CASSLIGEAFF. The CDR3 DNA reads as TGTGCCAGCAGTTTAATCGGTGAAGCTTTCTTT.

The V and J genes are TRBV6-5 and TRBJ1-2; D might be TRBD1 (5 bases). V dropped 8 bases and J dropped 8 bases, with 21 bases sitting between them. Looked up from germline, CDR1 is MNHEY and CDR2 is SVGAGI. The CDR3 loop spans 14 amino acids. The CDR3 coding sequence is TGTGCCAGCTTCCATCCCGGCTGGGGCCGGGGCTACACCTTC. Amino acids: CASFHPGWGRGYTF.

The chain uses TRBV5-4 and TRBJ2-7; 9 bases are a match to TRBD1. The V gene's germline CDR1 is SGHNT and CDR2 YYREEE (reference sequence). CDR3 length: 15 amino acids. With V trimmed by 4 bases and J by 6 bases, 11 bases remained unmatched. CDR3 sequence (DNA): TGTGCCAGCAGCCTCCGGGACAGGGAACCAGCCGAGCAGTACTTC. As protein: CASSLRDREPAEQYF. Full variable domain (outside the CDR3, taken from reference TRBV5-4 and TRBJ2-7): ETGVTQSPTHLIKTRGQQVTLRCSSQSGHNTVSWYQQALGQGPQFIFQYYREEENGRGNFPPRFSGLQFPNYSSELNVNALELDDSALYLCASSLRDREPAEQYFGPGTRLTVT.

This chain uses TRBV7-9 with TRBJ1-4; D gene unclear. CDR3 length: 16 amino acids. Trimming removed 3 bases at V and 0 bases at J, with 11 bases between. Germline CDR1 reads SEHNR; CDR2 reads FQNEAQ (reference sequence). The DNA for the CDR3 is TGTGCCAGCAGCTTTGGCGAGTCTGCAACTAATGAAAAACTGTTTTTT. This encodes CASSFGESATNEKLFF.

The chain is built from TRBV28 and TRBJ2-6, with D uncertain. Trimming removed 8 bases from V and 0 bases from J, with 8 bases in between. The CDR3 covers 14 residues. Per germline, CDR1 MDHEN and CDR2 SYDVKM. CDR3 loop: CASVLGSGANVLTF. The CDR3 DNA sequence: TGTGCCAGCGTTTTGGGCTCTGGGGCCAACGTCCTGACTTTC.

This clone was observed a handful of times. The gene calls are TRBV20-1 and TRBJ1-2; 9 nucleotides line up with TRBD1. The CDR3 is 14 residues long. Germline CDR1 reads DFQATT; CDR2 reads SNEGSKA (reference sequence). The ends lost 3 bases at V and 9 bases at J; junction bases unmatched: 11. The DNA of the CDR3 is TGCAGTGCTAGTTCCGGGACAGGGTCCCGGAGCTACACCTTC. It is translated as CSASSGTGSRSYTF.

This clone was seen once. This sequence joins TRBV7-3 and TRBJ1-1; D is unclear. CDR3 size: 14 residues. Trimming pared 0 bases from V and 4 bases from J, leaving 9 bases between. The germline CDR1 and CDR2 sequences are SGHTA and FQGTGA. CDR3 coding DNA: TGTGCCAGCAGCTTAACGGGAGTCGGCACTGAAGCTTTCTTT. Translating it yields CASSLTGVGTEAFF.

This sequence joins TRBV11-2 and TRBJ2-7; TRBD2 matches at 11 bases. V lost 6 bases, J lost 0 bases, and 13 bases stayed unmatched. There are 18 residues in the CDR3. The germline gives CDR1 SGHAT, CDR2 FQNNGV. The CDR3 spells CASSRLSLAGGSSYEQYF. The CDR3 nucleotides read TGTGCCAGCAGTAGATTGAGCCTAGCGGGGGGAAGCTCCTACGAGCAGTACTTC.

Concerning this clone: A junction boundary mismatches the germline segment, possibly from a read error. The CDR3 DNA sequence: TGTACCAGCGGGGGGAGTTTGTCCTACGAGCAGTACTTC. It yields the protein CTSGGSLSYEQYF. The rearrangement uses TRBV6-5 and TRBJ2-7; 9 nucleotides match TRBD2. The germline V gene has CDR1 MNHEY and CDR2 SVGAGI. This CDR3 spans 13 amino acids.

This chain uses TRBV18 with TRBJ2-3; TRBD1 or TRBD2 may be the D gene (5 bases each). V shed 3 bases and J shed 4 bases, with 5 bases lying between them. The CDR3 totals 12 residues. Germline V gene lookup returns CDR1 KGHSH and CDR2 LQKENI. CDR3 DNA: TGTGCCAGCTCACCGGGGGCAGATACGCAGTATTTT. Residues: CASSPGADTQYF.

The V gene is TRBV19, the J gene TRBJ1-2; D is perhaps TRBD1 (6 bases). CDR1 and CDR2 from the germline V gene are LNHDA and SQIVND (reference sequence). The length of the CDR3 is 13 residues. V was pared by 7 bases and J by 3 bases, with 12 bases between. The CDR3 sequence: CASNTGADYGYTF. The CDR3 nucleotides are TGTGCCAGTAATACGGGGGCGGACTATGGCTACACCTTC.

This chain connects TRBV4-1 to TRBJ2-5, with D possibly TRBD2 on 6 matching bases. The V gene's germline CDR1 is MGHRA and CDR2 YSYEKL. V was cut by 4 bases and J by 4 bases, with 16 bases left in between. This CDR3 comprises 15 residues. CDR3 DNA: TGCGCCAGCAGCCGGTTTTATATCGGGGGAGAGACCCAGTACTTC. As protein: CASSRFYIGGETQYF.